A single T cell receptor (beta chain) is shown here with its context. This sample stems from a study of CD8 T cells in Susac syndrome. Random hexamers were used to reverse transcribe the RNA input (about 0.45 to 1 ug). TCRdb reanalysed the immunoSEQ multiplex PCR reads using MiXCR and keeps one entry per CDR3 protein. The repertoire holds 150,000 to 160,000 distinct CDR3 sequences, with approximately 93% as singletons. The CDR3 spans 15 residues. V was cut by 4 bases and J by 0 bases, with 12 bases left in between. Per the germline V gene, CDR1 is SGHVS and CDR2 is FNYEAQ. V usage is TRBV7-6 and J usage is TRBJ1-1, with D tentatively TRBD1 (5 bases). The sample consisted of CD8+ T cells from PBMCs. The TCR sequence derives from a human donor with multiple sclerosis. The CDR3 here is CASSSQEIMNTEAFF. CDR3 nucleotide sequence: TGTGCCAGCAGCTCACAGGAGATCATGAACACTGAAGCTTTCTTT.